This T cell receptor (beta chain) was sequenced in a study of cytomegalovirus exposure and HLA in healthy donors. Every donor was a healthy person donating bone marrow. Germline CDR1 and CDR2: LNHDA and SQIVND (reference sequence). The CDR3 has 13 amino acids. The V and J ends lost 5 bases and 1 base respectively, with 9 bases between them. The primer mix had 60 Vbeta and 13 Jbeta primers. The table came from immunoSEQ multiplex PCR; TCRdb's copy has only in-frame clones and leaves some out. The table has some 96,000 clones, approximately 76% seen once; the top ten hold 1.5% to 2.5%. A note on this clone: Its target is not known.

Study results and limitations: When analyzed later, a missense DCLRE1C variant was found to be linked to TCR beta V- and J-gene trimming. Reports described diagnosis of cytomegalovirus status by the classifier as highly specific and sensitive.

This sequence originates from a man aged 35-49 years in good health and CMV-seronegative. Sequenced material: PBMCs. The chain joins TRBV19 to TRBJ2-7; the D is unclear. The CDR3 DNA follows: TGTGCCAGTAGTCCAGCGAGATCCTACGAGCAGTACTTC. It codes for CASSPARSYEQYF.